The TCR beta chain under discussion was sequenced for a study of regulatory T cells in long-lasting Graves disease. TCR beta libraries were built with iRepertoire HTBI primers and Arm-PCR of CDR3 regions. One entry per CDR3 protein results from TCRdb running MiXCR on the multiplex PCR reads. Found here are about 290,000 distinct CDR3 sequences, 20% to 25% of them singletons; the top ten hold more than 55%. The time point was: persistent/refractory GD, antithyroid drugs over 5 years with positive TRAb. Generation of the TCR library employed RNA extracted from PBMCs. This CDR3 is 16 amino acids long. The V gene end was trimmed by 5 bases and the J gene end by 1 base; junction bases not matched to a gene: 5. Per germline, CDR1 SEHNR and CDR2 FQNEAQ (reference sequence). This clonotype was counted only a few times.

Sequencing used peripheral blood mononuclear cells (PBMCs), obtained when the disease was refractory, from a patient treated with antithyroid drugs. This sequence originates from a female donor with Graves disease. The chain carries TRBV7-9 and TRBJ1-5; TRBD1 agrees at 10 bases. CDR3 amino acids: CASSRGTGDSNQPQHF. DNA for the CDR3: TGTGCCAGCAGCCGCGGGACAGGGGACAGCAATCAGCCCCAGCATTTT.